This record covers a single TCR beta chain. This record belongs to a study of blood T cell repertoires in COVID-19. V was pared by 3 bases and J by 5 bases, with 14 bases between. The CDR3 contains 16 residues. Germline V CDR1 and CDR2: MNHEY, SVGEGT. Here immunoSEQ multiplex PCR was the method, and the copy in TCRdb shows in-frame clones only, minus some. The profile covers 250,000 or so clones, with roughly 89% appearing a single time and around 2.3% taken by the ten largest. Sequencing used peripheral blood. This clonotype was sampled from a woman in her sixties or seventies with COVID-19, enrolled during active disease. The V call is TRBV6-2 or TRBV6-3, the J call TRBJ2-6, with TRBD2 as a possible D gene (6 bases). The DNA of the CDR3 is TGTGCCAGCAGTTATGATCGGGGGTTGAGGGCCAACGTCCTGACTTTC. Protein product: CASSYDRGLRANVLTF.